These 24 T cell receptor beta chains originate from one sample sequenced in a study of OX40 agonist ivuxolimab in advanced cancers. Sequencing used immunoSEQ multiplex PCR; TCRdb keeps in-frame clones, though not all of them. In the table there are about 67,000 clones, 75% to 90% of which are singletons. This specimen consisted of CD4+ or CD8+ T cells sorted from blood, obtained in a trial of the OX40 agonist ivuxolimab. The receptors come from an adult with an advanced solid tumor such as melanoma, head and neck, liver or kidney cancer.

The CDR3 bases are TGTGCCAGCAGACGAACGGGCACTGAAGCTTTCTTT. Protein product: CASRRTGTEAFF. V and J are TRBV6-6 and TRBJ1-1, with D uncertain. This CDR3 comprises 12 residues. Germline loops: CDR1 MNHNY, CDR2 SVGAGI (reference sequence). V shed 6 bases and J shed 4 bases, with 9 bases lying between them.

The rearrangement uses TRBV28 and TRBJ2-4, with TRBD2 matching over 7 bases. The CDR3 loop spans 13 amino acids. Germline V gene data show CDR1 as MDHEN and CDR2 as SYDVKM. V lost 3 bases and J lost 8; bases outside the gene matches: 4. CDR3 residues: CASSFLGGYIQYF. In DNA, the CDR3 is TGTGCCAGCAGTTTTTTGGGAGGGTACATTCAGTACTTC.

V is TRBV7-6 and J is TRBJ2-1; 12 bases fit TRBD2. The CDR3 runs 16 residues. The junction had 8 bases not matched to a gene; V was cut back by 5 bases and J by 6 bases. The germline V gene encodes CDR1 SGHVS and CDR2 FNYEAQ. CDR3 protein: CASSPRTSGAFNEQFF. Written as DNA, the CDR3 is TGTGCCAGCAGCCCCCGGACTAGCGGGGCATTCAATGAGCAGTTCTTC.

The chain recombines TRBV19 with TRBJ2-6; D is ambiguous. Trimming cost V 1 base and J 0 bases, with 7 bases left between them. The length of the CDR3 is 16 residues. Germline values: CDR1 LNHDA, CDR2 SQIVND (reference sequence). In DNA form, the CDR3 reads TGTGCCAGTAGTATAGTCCCGGACTCTGGGGCCAACGTCCTGACTTTC. Translated: CASSIVPDSGANVLTF.

This sequence joins TRBV7-7 and TRBJ2-5, with D possibly being TRBD1 (5 bases). CDR1 SSHAT and CDR2 FNYEAQ come from the germline V gene (reference sequence). The CDR3 has 13 amino acids. With 5 bases removed from V and 3 bases from J, the gap between germline ends came to 10 bases. CDR3 region: CASSRRQKETQYF. DNA of the CDR3: TGTGCCAGCAGCCGCCGACAGAAAGAGACCCAGTACTTC.

The genes are TRBV25-1 and TRBJ1-2; D remains unclear. The CDR3 sequence is 11 residues long. Trimming stripped 4 bases from V and 8 bases from J, with 8 bases between. CDR1 is MGHDK and CDR2 is SYGVNS in the germline V gene. The CDR3 region has the DNA TGTGCCAGCAGTGTTGGCAGCGGCTACACCTTC. Encoded protein: CASSVGSGYTF.

This chain uses TRBV18 with TRBJ1-2, with D possibly TRBD1 on 6 matching bases. The CDR3 has 14 residues. Germline V CDR1 and CDR2: KGHSH, LQKENI. The V and J ends lost 3 bases and 1 base respectively, with 9 bases between them. CDR3 loop: CASSPGQINYGYTF. CDR3 DNA sequence: TGTGCCAGCTCACCCGGACAGATTAACTATGGCTACACCTTC.

The rearrangement uses TRBV23-1 and TRBJ1-1; no clear D gene. TRBV23-1 is marked as an open reading frame, function uncertain. V lost 3 bases to trimming and J lost 12 bases, with 17 bases between them. The CDR3 has 13 amino acids. Here the CDR3 reads CASSHQDPPPTFF. CDR3 bases: TGCGCCAGCAGTCACCAGGACCCCCCCCCAACTTTCTTT.

The rearrangement uses TRBV28 and TRBJ1-2; D gene uncertain. Germline CDR1 is MDHEN and CDR2 is SYDVKM. Trimming shortened V by 6 bases and J by 4 bases, and 12 bases separated the two germline ends. The CDR3 contains 13 residues. CDR3 DNA: TGTGCCAGCAGAGGACCCAATCTCTATGGCTACACCTTC. This codes for CASRGPNLYGYTF.

This clone was counted a single time. V and J are TRBV7-9 and TRBJ2-5; 8 bases agree with TRBD2. The closer fit of TRBJ2-7 to the DNA end suggests the J call may be wrong. CDR3 length: 17 residues. Germline-derived CDR1 and CDR2 are SEHNR and FQNEAQ (reference sequence). CDR3 nucleotide sequence: TGTGCCAGCAGCCCTCCGGGAGGGGGGCTAGCGGTGTACGAGCAGTACTTC. It codes for CASSPPGGGLAVYEQYF.

The chain joins TRBV11-3 to TRBJ2-5, with TRBD2 matching over 11 bases. Germline values: CDR1 SGHNT, CDR2 YENEEA. The CDR3 runs 17 residues. J lost 1 base, V lost 4 bases, and 8 bases had no gene match. The DNA of the CDR3 is TGTGCCAGCAGCTCTAGCCCCGGGACTAGCGGCCAAGAGACCCAGTACTTC. The encoded protein is CASSSSPGTSGQETQYF.

This chain joins TRBV29-1 and TRBJ2-3, with D possibly being TRBD2 (6 bases). CDR1 SQVTM and CDR2 ANQGSEA come from the germline V gene. This CDR3 has 15 amino acids. V lost 3 bases to trimming and J lost 2 bases, with 15 bases between them. In DNA, the CDR3 is TGCAGCGTTGACGGCGGGGCACTCTCCACAGATACGCAGTATTTT. Its protein is CSVDGGALSTDTQYF.

The rearrangement links TRBV5-1 to TRBJ2-5; D possibly matches TRBD1 or TRBD2 (5 bases each). The V end lost 0 bases, the J end lost 0 bases, and 18 bases lay between the germline ends. This CDR3 spans 18 amino acids. Germline V CDR1 and CDR2: SGHRS, YFSETQ. The CDR3 is CASSLASPGRKYQETQYF. CDR3 DNA sequence: TGCGCCAGCAGCTTGGCATCCCCGGGACGGAAGTACCAAGAGACCCAGTACTTC.

V usage is TRBV11-3 and J usage is TRBJ2-1, with D perhaps matching TRBD2 (5 bases). The ends were cut back, 0 bases at V and 4 bases at J, with 10 bases in the middle. There are 15 residues in the CDR3. Germline lookup yields CDR1 SGHNT and CDR2 YENEEA. The CDR3 reads CASSLESGVYNEQFF. As DNA, the CDR3 is TGTGCCAGCAGCTTAGAATCCGGGGTATACAATGAGCAGTTCTTC.

V is TRBV30 and J is TRBJ1-2; the D is unclear. CDR3 length: 13 residues. Germline V gives CDR1 GTSNPN, CDR2 SVGIG (reference sequence). Trimming left V 0 bases short and J 4 bases short, with 9 bases between. The CDR3 coding sequence is TGTGCCTGGAGTGTTCCGGCAAGCTATGGCTACACCTTC. Translation: CAWSVPASYGYTF. The full variable domain, its missing parts supplied by reference TRBV30 and TRBJ1-2, is SQTIHQWPATLVQPVGSPLSLECTVEGTSNPNLYWYRQAAGRGLQLLFYSVGIGQISSEVPQNLSASRPQDRQFILSSKKLLLSDSGFYLCAWSVPASYGYTFGSGTRLTVV.

The chain combines TRBV29-1 with TRBJ2-7; 7 positions agree with TRBD1. Germline V CDR1 and CDR2: SQVTM, ANQGSEA. The CDR3 has 12 amino acids. J was trimmed by 7 bases and V by 7 bases; bases with no gene match: 10. CDR3 loop: CSAQGRSGEQYF. In DNA form, the CDR3 reads TGCAGCGCACAGGGGCGGTCGGGGGAGCAGTACTTC.

The V and J genes are TRBV28 and TRBJ1-3; no firm D call. Germline lookup yields CDR1 MDHEN and CDR2 SYDVKM. V lost 4 bases and J 0 bases, leaving 10 bases between the germline ends. The CDR3 extends over 15 amino acids. Here the CDR3 reads CASSSTVASGNTIYF. The CDR3 DNA reads as TGTGCCAGCAGTTCGACTGTCGCCTCTGGAAACACCATATATTTT.

The CDR3 loop is CASSPQVRGVSGEQFF. Here the CDR3 DNA reads TGTGCCAGCAGCCCCCAGGTGCGGGGGGTTTCCGGTGAGCAGTTCTTC. The V call is TRBV7-3, the J call TRBJ2-1; 8 nucleotides line up with TRBD2. The V segment lost 5 bases and the J segment 9 bases; nucleotides outside the gene matches: 15. In germline, CDR1 is SGHTA, CDR2 FQGTGA. CDR3 length equals 16 residues.

This rearrangement joins TRBV4-3 to TRBJ1-6; D remains unclear. Germline CDR1 reads LGHNA; CDR2 reads YSLEER. Between the trimmed V and J ends, which lost 1 base and 7 bases, there was a span of 14 bases. The CDR3 loop spans 16 amino acids. The CDR3 nucleotides are TGCGCCAGCAGCCAAGGCCTAAAGGGTGAGAATTCACCCCTCCACTTT. The encoded protein is CASSQGLKGENSPLHF.

The chain combines TRBV5-1 with TRBJ1-1, with 7 bases identical to TRBD1. The trim removed 4 bases at V and 1 base at J, leaving 4 bases unmatched. The CDR3 has 14 amino acids. The germline V gene encodes CDR1 SGHRS and CDR2 YFSETQ. The CDR3 coding sequence is TGCGCCAGCAGCCAACAGGGGTCGAACACTGAAGCTTTCTTT. Amino acid sequence: CASSQQGSNTEAFF.

The V and J genes are TRBV5-1 and TRBJ2-1; D may be TRBD2 (6 bases). Germline V gene sequence: CDR1 SGHRS, CDR2 YFSETQ. V lost 4 bases and J 0 bases, leaving 11 bases between the germline ends. The CDR3 is 15 residues long. The CDR3 spells CASSPGVTSYNEQFF. In DNA, the CDR3 is TGCGCCAGCAGCCCGGGAGTTACCTCCTACAATGAGCAGTTCTTC.

This clone was observed a single time. The junction does not match germline at one end; this may be a read error. This chain joins TRBV7-3 and TRBJ1-2; TRBD1 aligns across 9 bases. This CDR3 is 16 amino acids long. CDR1 SGHTA and CDR2 FQGTGA come from the germline V gene. The CDR3 DNA reads TGTGCCAGCAGTTTAACATCCCCCGGGACAGGGAATGGCTACACCTTC. This gives the protein CASSLTSPGTGNGYTF.

DNA for the CDR3: TGTGCCTGGAGTGGCGCCGTTAGCAATCAGCCCCAGCATTTT. This codes for CAWSGAVSNQPQHF. The genes are TRBV30 and TRBJ1-5; D unresolved. V lost 1 base to trimming and J lost 0 bases, with 7 bases between them. CDR1 and CDR2 (germline): GTSNPN, SVGIG (reference sequence). There are 14 residues in the CDR3.

This chain uses TRBV28 with TRBJ2-1; D possibly matches TRBD1 or TRBD2 (6 bases each). V dropped 5 bases and J dropped 9 bases, with 14 bases sitting between them. The CDR3 extends over 13 amino acids. Germline loops: CDR1 MDHEN, CDR2 SYDVKM. CDR3 nucleotides: TGTGCCAGCAGTATGCCGGGGGCGGTTGAGCAGTTCTTC. It yields the protein CASSMPGAVEQFF.